This T cell receptor (beta chain) was profiled in a study of cytomegalovirus exposure and HLA in healthy donors (dated by TCRdb to about 2017). Broadly, across the study: In an earlier analysis of 587 of the donors, 276 Gb of sequence data and some 120 million unique TCR beta sequences from roughly 200 million T cells were reported. Every discovery cohort repertoire had been produced on one sequencing platform. Both class I and class II loci were covered by HLA typing, at four-digit resolution. A later analysis re-examined previously published TCR beta repertoires from about 670 donors and added high-resolution HLA genotyping to investigate patterns of TCR occurrence. The study aimed to test whether cataloging public T cell receptors could reveal signatures of past pathogen exposure. Rather than using new phenotypic data, the later analysis identified candidate immune exposures from TCR beta sequences and from how often those sequences occurred across donors. Besides the first cohort of about 730 subjects, a separate validation cohort made up of 120 different subjects was used. The study combined high-throughput TCR immunosequencing, statistical association of individual TCRs with disease status, and machine learning to predict cytomegalovirus infection status. To decide whether each TCR beta V gene segment behaved as functional or pseudogenic, an earlier analysis of fewer than 750 of the donors relied on high-throughput TCR beta sequencing. Typing coverage differed by locus: A, B, C, DRB1 and DQB1 were typed in roughly 629-640 donors, DQA1 in approximately 520, DPA1 in some 610, and DPB1 in 400 to 480. A later genetic analysis used genome-wide SNP genotypes for about 65% of the roughly 670 donors, treating that subset as a discovery cohort. An early release that covered approximately 600 HLA-typed donors contained approximately 300 gigabases of sequencing data and 75 million to 100 million unique TCR sequences. The genetic ancestry cluster associated with self-reported Caucasian donors included about 84% of the roughly 400 genotyped donors. Using immunosequencing, the study profiled T cell repertoires from fewer than 850 subjects and related those repertoires to cytomegalovirus serostatus. Because of strong linkage in the cohort, roughly five DR-DQ haplotypes were treated as single units for association and clustering. Across 398 genotyped donors of the cohort, an average of approximately 240,000 unique TCR beta nucleotide sequences per donor were sequenced, and roughly 20% of those sequences were non-productive. Donor age, sex, ethnicity and CMV serostatus were compiled together with the repertoire data.

The cohort consisted of hundreds of healthy bone marrow donors. At the time of sampling, all cohort members were nominally healthy, though unrecorded immune exposures were likely present. The donor was CMV seronegative and was included in the group of a few hundred seronegative cohort members. A peripheral blood sample was collected from each donor, and TCR beta sequencing was performed on peripheral blood mononuclear cells. Genomic DNA was extracted from the blood cell samples with the Qiagen DNeasy Blood Extraction Kit. Here is what the overall study found, with its caveats: According to a later analysis, TCR association rates differed among HLA loci, with DRB1 alleles showing the most associated TCRs and HLA-C alleles showing the fewest. Roughly uniform sequencing depth across donors was assumed in presence/absence analyses, although this assumption may not hold. Linkage disequilibrium might explain the correlated functional status among segregating V segments, but an unknown experimental factor could not be ruled out. The classifier was reported to diagnose cytomegalovirus status with high specificity and sensitivity in both the original and validation cohorts. When HLA alleles, especially DR and DQ, strongly co-occurred, TCR associations were difficult to assign to individual alleles. The sequencing pipeline was judged likely to have produced a cluster of highly shared sequence variants as a technical artifact. According to the authors, the approach could potentially be generalized to other disease states and immunological phenotypes. In a later analysis, HLA-associated TCR beta chains showed more clonal expansion and lower generation probabilities than non-associated chains that were equally common. In vitro tests confirmed that a few of the cytomegalovirus-associated TCR beta chains recognize cytomegalovirus antigens. In this cohort, only TCR beta chains were sequenced, and detectable features were limited by the absence of alpha or paired-chain data. Because HLA typing was missing for some donors at each locus, association tests included only the typed subset. In a later analysis, more than 15,000 TCR beta sequences were associated with specific HLA alleles at a false discovery rate of 0.05. According to a later analysis, most CMV-associated TCR beta chains appeared to be HLA-restricted, and the HLA associations seemed to be driven largely by CMV exposure. A later analysis reported that several top co-occurrence clusters appeared linked to parvovirus B19, influenza, CMV and Epstein-Barr virus. V-gene and J-gene trimming of TCR beta chains was associated with a missense DCLRE1C variant in a later genetic analysis, and the association was replicated in an independent cohort. A further reported finding was that TCR beta sequences accurately predicted the HLA-A and HLA-B alleles for most subjects in the first cohort. Because counts were too low, roughly 17 rarely observed V segments, including chromosome 9 orphons, were left out of the earlier analysis of about 500 of the donors. The study listed 150 to 200 TCR beta chains as associated with cytomegalovirus. Broadly in line with IMGT annotations, most TCR beta V segments showed up in productive rearrangements about 90% or about 30% of the time in an earlier analysis of about 500 of the donors. A later genetic analysis reported fewer N-insertions in productive TCRs among donors in an Asian-associated ancestry cluster than the roughly 700-donor mean. Immune exposure information for the cohort was limited to CMV serostatus. Across donors, most TCR sequences were observed very rarely, whereas some public TCRs were present in many individuals.

Note on this clone: Its antigen remains unidentified. No base qualities exist here, and no much larger clone lies one base off it.

Receptor libraries were prepared by the immunoSEQ multiplex PCR assay. For the multiplex PCR, a mixture combining 60 forward primers for TCR Vbeta segments and 13 reverse primers for TCR Jbeta segments was used. The CDR3 region of rearranged TCR beta genes was amplified from genomic DNA with a multiplex PCR assay. On the Illumina HiSeq System, the amplified TCR beta libraries were sequenced as 87-base-pair reads. On the study's bioinformatics: In a later analysis, tens of millions of unique TCR beta chains were counted across the approximately 640 repertoires, and around 11 million of these chains were shared by at least two donors. A nearest-neighbor algorithm error-corrected the raw reads and collapsed the reads into unique sequences, merging closely related sequences to remove PCR and sequencing errors. CDR3 sequences were aligned to IMGT reference sequences to assign V, D and J gene segments. For a sequence to be retained, at least a six-nucleotide match to both a V gene segment and a J gene segment was required. Rearrangements were called productive when the CDR3 lacked stop codons and stayed in frame with V and J; all others were non-productive. CDR3 was defined according to IMGT convention as the region running from the second conserved V-encoded cysteine to the conserved J-encoded phenylalanine. The earlier analysis of about 610 of the donors excluded any sequence lacking an unambiguous match to a single V gene segment. An earlier analysis of just under 600 of the donors called V segments functional above 56.7% productive rearrangements and segregating when the between-donor standard deviation exceeded 5%. A statistical classification framework was developed to diagnose cytomegalovirus status using the catalog of TCR beta chain sequences. In a later analysis, TCR nucleotide sequences were compared against IMGT/GENE-DB human TR gene sequences so that V and J genes could be assigned. In a later analysis, CDR3 sequences and most-parsimonious VDJ recombination scenarios were assigned using the TCRdist pipeline. In a later analysis, each TCR beta chain was defined by its CDR3 amino acid sequence together with its V-gene family, and reads lacking a unique V-gene family were excluded. As a way to deal with suspected cross-contamination and a sequencing artifact, a later analysis dropped more than 500 nucleotide sequences that were highly shared and had low generation probability. In a later analysis, a clonal expansion index for each public chain was calculated from normalized within-repertoire ranks of inferred template counts. In a later analysis, generation probabilities were computed with a VDJ recombination model fitted to out-of-frame rearrangements, and the resulting probabilities were checked against IGoR. A later analysis scored TCR-TCR, TCR-HLA and TCR-CMV co-occurrence with hypergeometric tests, applying a repertoire-size bias correction to TCR pairs. In a later analysis, false discovery rates were estimated by permuting HLA or CMV assignments 20 times. A later analysis grouped co-occurring TCRs with DBSCAN, adding TCRdist sequence similarity when clustering within HLA-allele-positive subsets. Repertoires with fewer than 30,000 or more than 120,000 public chains were left out of co-occurrence clustering, as were a handful of repertoires with anomalous nucleotide sharing. As stored in TCRdb, this immuneACCESS dataset retains in-frame rearrangements with V and J assigned. A fraction of the clones does not appear; measured against another copy, unresolved V genes explain less than half of the discrepancy, and the remainder lacks a known reason. From that table come the V and J calls and clone size; the DNA was used to work out D and trimming. Within this sample are about 72,000 clones, with 75% to 85% of them counted one time only. The top ten clones comprise 3% to 4% of the sample.

The TCR sequence derives from a man in his forties in good health and CMV-seronegative. The sequenced material came from PBMCs.

The CDR3 loop reads CGGRGQETQYF. The DNA sequence is TGCGGGGGGAGAGGGCAAGAGACCCAGTACTTC. This chain joins TRBV29-1 to TRBJ2-5, and the D gene may be TRBD2, 6 bases matching. The germline V gene encodes CDR1 SQVTM and CDR2 ANQGSEA. Taken from cysteine to phenylalanine, the CDR3 has 11 residues. The entry retains the CDR3 DNA only, 33 bases that are in frame from base 1.